The present entry profiles one T cell receptor beta chain with its context. Its cognate antigen has yet to be identified. Within one base of it there is no much larger clone, and no base qualities were kept. This specimen belongs to a study of blood T cell repertoires in COVID-19 (TCRdb year 2020). About the study as a whole: Samples from collaborators originated in the United States, Italy and Spain and spanned both the acute and convalescent phases of COVID-19. The prospective study material was composed of cDNA or gDNA derived from T cells, B-cell-depleted T cells, or PBMCs. The dataset comprised deeply sampled blood TCRbeta repertoires from subjects exposed to, actively infected with, or recovered from COVID-19. The repertoires were released in a freely available public database intended as a resource for research on the immune response to SARS-CoV-2. Samples came from the ongoing ImmuneRACE study (first 160 participants) plus 1,254 subjects from 6 global collaborators. The sample metadata nearly always contained a de-identified subject ID, COVID-19 status, age in years and sex. HLA class I and class II types, where available, came from metadata supplied by the sample provider rather than from assay-based typing. Overall study outcomes, separate from this receptor: The amount of clinical and demographic metadata varied by source and participant and was provided uncurated.

Cut back by 6 bases and 3 bases, the V and J ends lie 8 bases apart. From its cysteine to its phenylalanine, the CDR3 spans 12 amino acids. CDR3 DNA only is kept here, 36 bases in frame from base 1. The immunoSEQ Assay, a bias-controlled multiplex PCR, was used to amplify TCRbeta CDR3 regions from genomic DNA. The study's own analysis went as follows. Nucleated cell counts per sample were estimated from amplification of reference gene primers within the assay. To quantify the absolute abundance of each unique TCRbeta CDR3 rearrangement, sequence reads were collapsed and filtered. For each sample, productive Simpson clonality was calculated as the square root of Simpson's diversity index across productive rearrangements. Not all clones reach the TCRdb copy of this immuneACCESS table, which keeps in-frame sequences only. Checked studies attribute under half of the gap to unresolved V genes and leave the rest unexplained. The V and J calls and clone size were taken over from that table, and D and trimming were inferred from the DNA. This sample gives roughly 190,000 clones in total; roughly 81% of them show up just once. The biggest ten clones account for 9.5% to 12% of the sample.

In Seattle, one collaborating source enrolled patients while the infection was active and tracked those patients longitudinally over the course of disease. Whole blood was collected in K2EDTA tubes by collaborating institutions according to the institutions' own protocols. For TCRbeta analysis, collaborator samples were shipped as frozen whole blood, as isolated PBMCs, or as DNA extracted from either sample type. Here the chain combines TRBV12-3 or TRBV12-4 and TRBJ1-2, with the D gene uncertain. The receptor comes from a woman aged 40 to 50 with COVID-19, enrolled during active disease. Sequenced input: peripheral blood. Here the CDR3 is given as CASSSGYYGYTF. In nucleotide form, the sequence is TGTGCCAGCAGCTCAGGCTACTATGGCTACACCTTC.